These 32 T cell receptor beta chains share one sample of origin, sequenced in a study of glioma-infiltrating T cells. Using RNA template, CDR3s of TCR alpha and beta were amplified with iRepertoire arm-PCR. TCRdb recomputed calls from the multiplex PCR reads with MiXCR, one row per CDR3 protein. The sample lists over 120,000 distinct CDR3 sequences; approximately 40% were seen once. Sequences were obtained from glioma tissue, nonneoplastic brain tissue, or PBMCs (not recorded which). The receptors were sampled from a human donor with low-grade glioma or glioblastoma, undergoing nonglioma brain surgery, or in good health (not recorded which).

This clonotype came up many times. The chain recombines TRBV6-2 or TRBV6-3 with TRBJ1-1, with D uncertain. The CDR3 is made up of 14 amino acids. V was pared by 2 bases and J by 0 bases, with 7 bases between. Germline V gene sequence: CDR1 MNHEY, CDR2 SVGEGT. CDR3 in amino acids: CASSYGGVNTEAFF. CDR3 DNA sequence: TGTGCCAGCAGTTACGGCGGAGTGAACACTGAAGCTTTCTTT.

CDR3 protein: CASSYLAGTQTQYF. CDR3 DNA sequence: TGTGCCAGCAGTTATCTAGCGGGGACGCAGACGCAGTATTTT. J is TRBJ2-3 and V is TRBV28; 9 bases line up with TRBD2. Germline V gene lookup returns CDR1 MDHEN and CDR2 SYDVKM. Trimming removed 4 bases from V and 9 bases from J; junction bases left unmatched: 8. The CDR3 totals 14 residues.

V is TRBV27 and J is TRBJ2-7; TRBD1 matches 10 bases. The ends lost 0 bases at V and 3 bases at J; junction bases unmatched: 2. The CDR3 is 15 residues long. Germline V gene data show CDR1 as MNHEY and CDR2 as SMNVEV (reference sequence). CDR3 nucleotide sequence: TGTGCCAGCAGTTTATCGGGACAGGGGAACTACGAGCAGTACTTC. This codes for CASSLSGQGNYEQYF.

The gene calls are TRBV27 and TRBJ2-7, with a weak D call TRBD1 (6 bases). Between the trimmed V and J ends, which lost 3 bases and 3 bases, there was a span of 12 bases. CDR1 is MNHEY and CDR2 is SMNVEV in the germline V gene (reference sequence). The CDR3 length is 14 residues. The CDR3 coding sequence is TGTGCCAGCAGTTTTAGCGAGGGGGTCTACGAGCAGTACTTC. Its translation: CASSFSEGVYEQYF.

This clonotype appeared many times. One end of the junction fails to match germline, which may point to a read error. This CDR3 is CSARGENYGYTF. The CDR3 coding sequence is TGCAGTGCCAGAGGGGAAAACTATGGCTACACCTTC. This sequence joins TRBV20-1 and TRBJ1-2; TRBD1 might be the D (5 bases). Germline V CDR1 and CDR2: DFQATT, SNEGSKA (reference sequence). The CDR3 extends over 12 amino acids.

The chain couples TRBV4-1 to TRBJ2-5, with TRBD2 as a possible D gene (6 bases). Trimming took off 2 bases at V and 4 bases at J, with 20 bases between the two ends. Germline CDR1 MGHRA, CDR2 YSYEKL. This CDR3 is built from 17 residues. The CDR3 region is CASSQIPPRLAIETQYF. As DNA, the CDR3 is TGCGCCAGCAGCCAAATCCCCCCCCGGCTAGCGATAGAGACCCAGTACTTC.

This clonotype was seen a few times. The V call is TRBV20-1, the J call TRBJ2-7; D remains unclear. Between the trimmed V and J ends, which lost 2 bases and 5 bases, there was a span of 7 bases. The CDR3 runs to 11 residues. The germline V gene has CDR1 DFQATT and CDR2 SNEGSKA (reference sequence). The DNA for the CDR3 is TGCAGTGCTAGATTTTCTCACGAGCAGTACTTC. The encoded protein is CSARFSHEQYF.

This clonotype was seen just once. Here the CDR3 reads CASSLRTLNEQFF. DNA for the CDR3: TGTGCCAGCAGCTTAAGAACCCTGAATGAGCAGTTCTTC. The J gene is TRBJ2-1, the V gene TRBV28; the D is unclear. V lost 6 bases and J lost 7, with 13 bases in between. The length of the CDR3 is 13 residues. In germline, CDR1 is MDHEN, CDR2 SYDVKM.

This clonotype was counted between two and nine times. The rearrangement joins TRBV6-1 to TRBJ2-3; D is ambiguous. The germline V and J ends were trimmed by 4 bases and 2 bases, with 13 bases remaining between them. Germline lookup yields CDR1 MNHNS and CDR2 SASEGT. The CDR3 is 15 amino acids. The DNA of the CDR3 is TGTGCCAGCAGTGCTACCCGTGTGACCACAGATACGCAGTATTTT. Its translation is CASSATRVTTDTQYF.

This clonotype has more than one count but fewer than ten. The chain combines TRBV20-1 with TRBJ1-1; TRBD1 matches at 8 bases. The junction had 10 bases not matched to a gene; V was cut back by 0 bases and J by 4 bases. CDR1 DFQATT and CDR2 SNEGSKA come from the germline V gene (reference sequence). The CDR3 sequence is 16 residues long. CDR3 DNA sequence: TGCAGTGCTAGAGATGAGACAGGGGTAGGAGTCACTGAAGCTTTCTTT. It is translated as CSARDETGVGVTEAFF.

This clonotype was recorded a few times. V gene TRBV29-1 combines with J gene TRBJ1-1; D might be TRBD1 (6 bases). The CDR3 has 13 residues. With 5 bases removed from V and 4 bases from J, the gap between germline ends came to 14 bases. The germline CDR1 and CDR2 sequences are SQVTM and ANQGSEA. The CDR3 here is CSVTAGVFTEAFF. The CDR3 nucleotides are TGCAGCGTTACGGCAGGGGTTTTCACTGAAGCTTTCTTT.

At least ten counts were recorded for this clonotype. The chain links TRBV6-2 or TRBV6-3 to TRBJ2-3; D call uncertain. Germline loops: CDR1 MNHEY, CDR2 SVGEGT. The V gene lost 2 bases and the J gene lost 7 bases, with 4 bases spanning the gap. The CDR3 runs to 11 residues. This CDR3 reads CASSYAHTQYF. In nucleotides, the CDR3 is TGTGCCAGCAGTTACGCACATACGCAGTATTTT.

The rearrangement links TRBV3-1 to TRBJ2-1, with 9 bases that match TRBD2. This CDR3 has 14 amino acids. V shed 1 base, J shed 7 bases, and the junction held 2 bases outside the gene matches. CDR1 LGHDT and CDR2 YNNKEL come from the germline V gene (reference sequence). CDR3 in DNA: TGTGCCAGCAGCCAAGGCGGGGGGGCTAATGAGCAGTTCTTC. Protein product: CASSQGGGANEQFF.

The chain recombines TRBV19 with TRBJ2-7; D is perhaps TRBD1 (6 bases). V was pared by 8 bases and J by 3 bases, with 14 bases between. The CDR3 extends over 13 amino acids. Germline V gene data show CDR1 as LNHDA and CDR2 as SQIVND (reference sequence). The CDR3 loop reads CASSAGAYYEQYF. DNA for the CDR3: TGTGCCAGTTCTGCAGGGGCTTACTACGAGCAGTACTTC.

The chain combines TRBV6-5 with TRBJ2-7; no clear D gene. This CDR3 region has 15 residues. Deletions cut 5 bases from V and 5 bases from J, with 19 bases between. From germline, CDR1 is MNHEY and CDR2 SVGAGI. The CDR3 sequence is CASSQRIFLIHEQYF. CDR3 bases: TGTGCCAGCAGTCAACGGATATTTTTGATCCACGAGCAGTACTTC.

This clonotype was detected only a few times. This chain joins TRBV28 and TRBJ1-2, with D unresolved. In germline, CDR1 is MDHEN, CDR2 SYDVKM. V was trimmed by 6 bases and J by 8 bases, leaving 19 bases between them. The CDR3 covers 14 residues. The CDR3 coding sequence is TGTGCCAGCAGACGTTACAGCCTCGACGGCGGCTACACCTTC. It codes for CASRRYSLDGGYTF.

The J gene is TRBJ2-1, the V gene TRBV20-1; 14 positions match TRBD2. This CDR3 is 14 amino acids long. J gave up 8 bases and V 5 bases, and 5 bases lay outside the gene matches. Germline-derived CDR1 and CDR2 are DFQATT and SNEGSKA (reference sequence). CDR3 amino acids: CSALTSGRADEQFF. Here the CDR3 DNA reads TGCAGTGCTCTGACTAGCGGGAGGGCCGATGAGCAGTTCTTC.

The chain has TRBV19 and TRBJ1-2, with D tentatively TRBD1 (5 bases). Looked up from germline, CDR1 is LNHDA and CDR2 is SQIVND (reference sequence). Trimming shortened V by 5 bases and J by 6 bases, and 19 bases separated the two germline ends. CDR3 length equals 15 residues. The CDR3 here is CASSLRGEGSHGYTF. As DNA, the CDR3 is TGTGCCAGTAGTCTCCGGGGGGAAGGAAGCCATGGCTACACCTTC. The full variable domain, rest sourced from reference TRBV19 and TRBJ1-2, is DGGITQSPKYLFRKEGQNVTLSCEQNLNHDAMYWYRQDPGQGLRLIYYSQIVNDFQKGDIAEGYSVSREKKESFPLTVTSAQKNPTAFYLCASSLRGEGSHGYTFGSGTRLTVV.

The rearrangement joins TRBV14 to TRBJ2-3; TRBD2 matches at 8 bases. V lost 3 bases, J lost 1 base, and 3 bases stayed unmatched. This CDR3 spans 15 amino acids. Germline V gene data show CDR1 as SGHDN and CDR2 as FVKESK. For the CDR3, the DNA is TGTGCCAGCAGCCATTCGCGGGGGGGCACAGATACGCAGTATTTT. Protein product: CASSHSRGGTDTQYF.

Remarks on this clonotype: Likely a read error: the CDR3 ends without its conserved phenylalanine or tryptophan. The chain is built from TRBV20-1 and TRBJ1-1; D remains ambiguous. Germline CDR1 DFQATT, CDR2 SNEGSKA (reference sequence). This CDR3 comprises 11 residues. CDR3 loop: CRFSGDTEAFS. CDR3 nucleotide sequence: TGCAGATTCTCTGGGGACACTGAAGCTTTCTCT.

CDR3 protein: CSAREVLGAGSYNEQFF. The CDR3 DNA reads TGCAGTGCTAGAGAGGTACTGGGAGCGGGATCCTACAATGAGCAGTTCTTC. The chain uses TRBV20-1 and TRBJ2-1; 7 bases line up with TRBD2. After removal of 0 bases from V and 1 base from J, the junction contained 9 bases not matched to a gene. The V gene's germline CDR1 is DFQATT and CDR2 SNEGSKA (reference sequence). The CDR3 is made up of 17 amino acids.

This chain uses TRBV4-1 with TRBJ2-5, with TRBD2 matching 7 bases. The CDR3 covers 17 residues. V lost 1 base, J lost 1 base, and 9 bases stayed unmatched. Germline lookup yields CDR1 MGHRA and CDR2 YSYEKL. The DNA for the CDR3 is TGCGCCAGCAGCCAAGGGAACGGAGCGGGAATCCAAGAGACCCAGTACTTC. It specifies CASSQGNGAGIQETQYF.

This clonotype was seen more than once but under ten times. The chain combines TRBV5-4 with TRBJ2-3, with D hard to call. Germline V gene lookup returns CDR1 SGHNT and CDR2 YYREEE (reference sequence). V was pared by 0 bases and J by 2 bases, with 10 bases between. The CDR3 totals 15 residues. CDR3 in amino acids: CASSLDRRSTDTQYF. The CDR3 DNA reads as TGTGCCAGCAGCTTGGATCGGAGATCCACAGATACGCAGTATTTT.

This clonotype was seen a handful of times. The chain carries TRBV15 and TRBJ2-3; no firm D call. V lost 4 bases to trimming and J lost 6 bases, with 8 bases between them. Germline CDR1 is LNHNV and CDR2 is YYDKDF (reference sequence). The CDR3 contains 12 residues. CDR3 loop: CATSTARDTQYF. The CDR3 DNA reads TGTGCCACCAGCACCGCTAGGGATACGCAGTATTTT.

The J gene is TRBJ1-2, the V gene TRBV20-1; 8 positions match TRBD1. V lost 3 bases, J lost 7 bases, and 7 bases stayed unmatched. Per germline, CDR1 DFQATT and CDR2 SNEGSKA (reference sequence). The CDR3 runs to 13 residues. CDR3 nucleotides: TGCAGTGCTAGTTTTATCCAGGGGGCTGGCTACACCTTC. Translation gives CSASFIQGAGYTF.

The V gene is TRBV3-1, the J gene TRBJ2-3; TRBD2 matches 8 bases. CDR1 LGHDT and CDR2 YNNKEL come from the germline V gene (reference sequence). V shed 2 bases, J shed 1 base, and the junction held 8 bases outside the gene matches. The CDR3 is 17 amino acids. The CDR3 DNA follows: TGTGCCAGCAGCCAACCTAGCCCGGGGGGGGGCACAGATACGCAGTATTTT. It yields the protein CASSQPSPGGGTDTQYF.

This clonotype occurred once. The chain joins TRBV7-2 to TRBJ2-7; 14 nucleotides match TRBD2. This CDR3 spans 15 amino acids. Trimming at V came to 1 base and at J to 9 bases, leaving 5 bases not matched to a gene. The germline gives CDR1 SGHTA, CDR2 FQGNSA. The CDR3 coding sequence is TGTGCCAGCAGCTTAGGGACTAGCGGGGGGTCCGGGCAGTACTTC. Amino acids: CASSLGTSGGSGQYF.

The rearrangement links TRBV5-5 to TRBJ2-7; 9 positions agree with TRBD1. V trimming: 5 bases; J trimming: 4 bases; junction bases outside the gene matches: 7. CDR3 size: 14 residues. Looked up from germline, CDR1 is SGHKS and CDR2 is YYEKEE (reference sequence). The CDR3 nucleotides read TGTGCCAGCAGGTCGGACAGGGGTAGGTACGAGCAGTACTTC. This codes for CASRSDRGRYEQYF.

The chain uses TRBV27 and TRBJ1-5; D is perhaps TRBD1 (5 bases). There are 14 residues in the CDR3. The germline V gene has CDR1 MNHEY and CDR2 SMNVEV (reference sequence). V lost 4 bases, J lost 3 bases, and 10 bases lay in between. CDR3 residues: CASSSGSVNQPQHF. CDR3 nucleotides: TGTGCCAGCAGTTCAGGGTCAGTCAATCAGCCCCAGCATTTT.

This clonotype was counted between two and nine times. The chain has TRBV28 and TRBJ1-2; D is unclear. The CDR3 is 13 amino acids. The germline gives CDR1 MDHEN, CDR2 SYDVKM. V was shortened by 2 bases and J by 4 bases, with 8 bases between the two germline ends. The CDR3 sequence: CASSLNPAYGYTF. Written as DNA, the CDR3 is TGTGCCAGCAGTTTAAACCCAGCCTATGGCTACACCTTC.

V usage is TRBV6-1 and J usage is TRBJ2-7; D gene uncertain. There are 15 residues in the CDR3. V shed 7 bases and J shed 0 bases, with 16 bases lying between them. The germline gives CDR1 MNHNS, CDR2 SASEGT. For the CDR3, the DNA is TGTGCCAGCATGGGGAAGGGCAGAAGCTCCTACGAGCAGTACTTC. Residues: CASMGKGRSSYEQYF.

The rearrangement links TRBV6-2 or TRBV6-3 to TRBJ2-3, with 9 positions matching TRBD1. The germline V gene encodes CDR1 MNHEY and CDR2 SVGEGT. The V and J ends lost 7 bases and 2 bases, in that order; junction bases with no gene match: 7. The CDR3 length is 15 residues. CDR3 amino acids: CASTDGTGTTDTQYF. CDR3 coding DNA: TGTGCCAGCACCGACGGGACAGGGACCACAGATACGCAGTATTTT.